The rows below give T cell receptor beta chains drawn from one sample of a study of blood T cell repertoires in COVID-19. Data came from immunoSEQ multiplex PCR; TCRdb stores just in-frame clones and leaves some out. In the table there are about 290,000 clones, around 85% of which are singletons. Material for sequencing was peripheral blood. Source of these receptors: a woman aged 50 to 60 with active or convalescent COVID-19. CDR3s include the opening cysteine and the closing phenylalanine or tryptophan. A D gene is named only where the DNA matches it firmly. Clone size is not always given. Where it is, it says once, few, many or a class for expanded clones.

V gene	D gene	clone size	J gene	CDR3 protein	CDR3 DNA
TRBV28	TRBD2	NA	TRBJ2-7	CASSPTSARREQYF	TGTGCCAGCAGCCCGACTAGCGCGAGACGCGAGCAGTACTTC
TRBV5-6	NA	NA	TRBJ2-7	CASSLTGTYEQYF	TGTGCCAGCAGCCTAACAGGGACCTACGAGCAGTACTTC
TRBV5-1	TRBD1	NA	TRBJ2-5	CASSSGQGGETQYF	TGCGCCAGCAGCTCGGGACAGGGTGGGGAGACCCAGTACTTC
TRBV24-1	NA	once	TRBJ2-5	CATSDSTSIAKETQYF	TGTGCCACCAGTGATTCCACTAGCATCGCCAAAGAGACCCAGTACTTC
TRBV2	TRBD1	once	TRBJ1-1	CASRGGQGVTEAFF	TGTGCCAGCAGGGGGGGACAGGGGGTGACTGAAGCTTTCTTT
TRBV15	TRBD1	NA	TRBJ1-4	CATSGDRGLEKLFF	TGTGCCACCAGCGGCGACAGGGGGCTTGAAAAACTGTTTTTT
TRBV28	NA	NA	TRBJ2-7	CASSGTGLEQYF	TGTGCCAGCAGTGGAACAGGGCTCGAGCAGTACTTC
TRBV15	TRBD2	few	TRBJ2-1	CATSSLGGLANNEQFF	TGTGCCACCAGCAGTCTTGGGGGACTAGCGAACAATGAGCAGTTCTTC
TRBV9	TRBD1	NA	TRBJ1-2	CASSPGQGNYGYTF	TGTGCCAGCAGTCCGGGACAGGGAAACTATGGCTACACCTTC
TRBV10-3	TRBD2	NA	TRBJ2-1	CAIRQDRGGGSYNEQFF	TGTGCCATCAGACAGGATCGTGGCGGGGGTTCCTACAATGAGCAGTTCTTC
TRBV30	TRBD2	NA	TRBJ2-7	CAWSVWASGSEQYF	TGTGCCTGGAGTGTATGGGCTAGCGGGAGCGAGCAGTACTTC
TRBV30	NA	once	TRBJ1-6	CAWSVGLGAGDSPLHF	TGTGCCTGGAGTGTAGGGTTGGGAGCAGGGGATTCACCCCTCCACTTT
TRBV2	TRBD1	NA	TRBJ1-1	CASSEGDRGRPSGDTEAFF	TGTGCCAGCAGTGAAGGGGACAGGGGGCGACCCTCCGGGGACACTGAAGCTTTCTTT
TRBV2	NA	NA	TRBJ2-7	CASQDSGISYEQYF	TGTGCCAGCCAGGACAGTGGTATCTCTTACGAGCAGTACTTC
TRBV18	TRBD2	NA	TRBJ2-3	CASSLGLAGGDTQYF	TGTGCCAGCTCACTGGGTTTAGCGGGAGGAGATACGCAGTATTTT
TRBV28	NA	NA	TRBJ1-3	CASSSGGNTIYF	TGTGCCAGCAGTTCAGGGGGAAACACCATATATTTT
TRBV18	NA	NA	TRBJ1-3	CASSPPAGYSGNTIYF	TGTGCCAGCTCACCACCGGCCGGGTACTCTGGAAACACCATATATTTT
TRBV2	TRBD1	NA	TRBJ2-7	CASSGQGFAYEQYF	TGTGCCAGCAGTGGACAGGGATTTGCCTACGAGCAGTACTTC
TRBV11-2	NA	NA	TRBJ1-3	CASSLVTATTIYF	TGTGCCAGCAGCTTAGTAACAGCTACAACCATATATTTT
TRBV12-5	NA	NA	TRBJ1-1	CASGQDWTEAFF	TGTGCTAGTGGGCAGGATTGGACTGAAGCTTTCTTT
TRBV6-1	NA	NA	TRBJ2-5	CASSETTTPQETQYF	TGTGCCAGCAGTGAAACCACAACCCCTCAAGAGACCCAGTACTTC
TRBV2	NA	NA	TRBJ1-2	CASSEARTANYGYTF	TGTGCCAGCAGTGAGGCACGGACAGCGAACTATGGCTACACCTTC
TRBV21-1	NA	NA	TRBJ2-3	CASSIDSGRACTDTQYF	TGTGCCAGCAGCATAGATAGCGGGAGGGCCTGCACAGATACGCAGTATTTT
TRBV28	NA	NA	TRBJ1-2	CASNVGRDSSGYTF	TGTGCCAGCAATGTGGGCAGGGATTCAAGTGGCTACACCTTC
TRBV18	TRBD1	NA	TRBJ2-2	CASSPRDRGTGELFF	TGTGCCAGCTCACCCCGGGACAGGGGCACCGGGGAGCTGTTTTTT
TRBV6-5	TRBD1	NA	TRBJ1-2	CASRLLGQGYGYTF	TGTGCCAGCAGGTTGCTGGGACAGGGATATGGCTACACCTTC
TRBV2	NA	NA	TRBJ1-3	CASKTQGAGNTIYF	TGTGCCAGCAAAACACAGGGAGCCGGAAACACCATATATTTT
TRBV2	NA	once	TRBJ2-6	CASSEEHSGANVLTF	TGTGCCAGCAGTGAAGAGCATTCTGGGGCCAACGTCCTGACTTTC
TRBV2	NA	many	TRBJ2-7	CASSQVSYEQYF	TGTGCCAGCAGTCAGGTCTCCTACGAGCAGTACTTC
TRBV7-7	NA	NA	TRBJ2-1	CASSLNRTVEGGFF	TGTGCCAGCAGCTTGAACCGGACCGTGGAAGGAGGGTTCTTC
TRBV4-1	NA	NA	TRBJ2-1	CASSQGTFDNEQFF	TGCGCCAGCAGCCAAGGGACTTTTGACAATGAGCAGTTCTTC
TRBV6-5	TRBD1	NA	TRBJ2-7	CASSYPTGAGEQYF	TGTGCCAGCAGTTACCCGACAGGGGCGGGGGAGCAGTACTTC
TRBV5-4	TRBD1	NA	TRBJ1-3	CASSLGSTGSSGNTIYF	TGTGCCAGCAGCTTGGGGTCGACAGGGAGCTCTGGAAACACCATATATTTT
TRBV3-1/TRBV3-2	TRBD1	NA	TRBJ1-5	CASSHTGGRDQPQHF	TGTGCCAGCAGCCACACAGGGGGCCGGGATCAGCCCCAGCATTTT
TRBV2	NA	NA	TRBJ2-7	CASSADSYEQYF	TGTGCCAGCTCAGCGGACTCCTACGAGCAGTACTTC
TRBV4-2	TRBD1	NA	TRBJ1-1	CASSQDRGDLMNTEAFF	TGTGCCAGCAGCCAGGACAGGGGCGACTTAATGAACACTGAAGCTTTCTTT
TRBV20-1	NA	NA	TRBJ2-7	CSARFIQEQYF	TGCAGTGCTAGATTTATACAGGAGCAGTACTTC
TRBV9	NA	once	TRBJ1-2	CASSVAQYGYTF	TGTGCCAGCAGCGTAGCCCAGTATGGCTACACCTTC
TRBV12-3/TRBV12-4	TRBD2	NA	TRBJ2-3	CASSGGGGDTQYF	TGTGCCAGCAGTGGGGGGGGTGGGGATACGCAGTATTTT
TRBV6-1	NA	NA	TRBJ2-1	CASSEGVSPGYNEQFF	TGTGCCAGCAGTGAAGGGGTCAGCCCGGGCTACAATGAGCAGTTCTTC